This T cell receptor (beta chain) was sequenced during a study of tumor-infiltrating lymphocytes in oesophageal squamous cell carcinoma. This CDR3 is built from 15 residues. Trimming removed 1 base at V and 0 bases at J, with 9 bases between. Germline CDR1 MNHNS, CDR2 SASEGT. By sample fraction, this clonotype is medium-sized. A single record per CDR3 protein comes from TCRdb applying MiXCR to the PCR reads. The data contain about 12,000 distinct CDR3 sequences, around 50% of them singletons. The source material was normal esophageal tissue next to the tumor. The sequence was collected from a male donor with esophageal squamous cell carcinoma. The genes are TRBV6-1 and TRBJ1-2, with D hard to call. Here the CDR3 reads CASSEVGHANYGYTF. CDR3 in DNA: TGTGCCAGCAGTGAAGTAGGCCATGCTAACTATGGCTACACCTTC.